This TCR beta chain was found in a study of T cell responses to AZD1222 COVID-19 vaccine. The data were produced by immunoSEQ multiplex PCR, yet TCRdb's version contains in-frame clones alone and is incomplete. The table shows 150,000 to 200,000 clones, with about 91% occurring only once. The V and J ends lost 7 bases and 3 bases respectively, with 7 bases between them. The CDR3 spans 12 residues. Germline V gives CDR1 LNHDA, CDR2 SQIVND (reference sequence). The gene calls are TRBV19 and TRBJ1-3; D gene ambiguous. The receptor's source is an adult in good health. The sample was peripheral blood, taken on day 0 of AZD1222 vaccination. In DNA form, the CDR3 reads TGTGCCAGTAATAATGGTGGAAACACCATATATTTT. It codes for CASNNGGNTIYF.